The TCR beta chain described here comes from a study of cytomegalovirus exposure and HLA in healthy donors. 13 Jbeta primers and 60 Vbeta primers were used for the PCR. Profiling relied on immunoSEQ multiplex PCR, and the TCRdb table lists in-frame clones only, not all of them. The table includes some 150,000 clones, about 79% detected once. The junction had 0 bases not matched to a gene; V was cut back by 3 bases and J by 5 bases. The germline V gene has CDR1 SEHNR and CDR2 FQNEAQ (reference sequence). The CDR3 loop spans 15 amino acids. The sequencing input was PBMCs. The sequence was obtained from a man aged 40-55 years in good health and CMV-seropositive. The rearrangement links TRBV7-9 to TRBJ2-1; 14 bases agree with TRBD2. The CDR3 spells CASSLGLAGDNEQFF. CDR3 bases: TGTGCCAGCAGCTTGGGACTAGCGGGGGACAATGAGCAGTTCTTC.